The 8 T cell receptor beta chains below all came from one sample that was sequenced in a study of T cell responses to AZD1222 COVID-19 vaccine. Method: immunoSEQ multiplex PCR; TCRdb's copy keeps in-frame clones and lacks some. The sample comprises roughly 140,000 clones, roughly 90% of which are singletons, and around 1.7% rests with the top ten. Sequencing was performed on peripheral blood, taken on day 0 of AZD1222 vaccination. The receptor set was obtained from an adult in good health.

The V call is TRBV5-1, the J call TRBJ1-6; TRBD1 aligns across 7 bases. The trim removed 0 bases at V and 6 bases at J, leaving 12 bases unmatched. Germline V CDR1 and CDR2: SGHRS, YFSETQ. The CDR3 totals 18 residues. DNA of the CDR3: TGCGCCAGCAGCTTGGTTTCGGCTTCGGACAGGCTTAATTCACCCCTCCACTTT. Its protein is CASSLVSASDRLNSPLHF.

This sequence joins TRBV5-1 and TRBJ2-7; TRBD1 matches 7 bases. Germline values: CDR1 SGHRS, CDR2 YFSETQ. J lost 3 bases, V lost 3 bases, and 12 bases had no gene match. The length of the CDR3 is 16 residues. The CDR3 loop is CASSSNSGTAFYEQYF. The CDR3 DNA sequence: TGCGCCAGCAGCTCGAACTCCGGGACAGCCTTCTACGAGCAGTACTTC.

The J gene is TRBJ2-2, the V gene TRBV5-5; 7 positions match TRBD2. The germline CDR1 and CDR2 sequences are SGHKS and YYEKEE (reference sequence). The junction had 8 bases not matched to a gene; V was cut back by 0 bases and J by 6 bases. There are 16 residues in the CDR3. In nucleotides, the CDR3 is TGTGCCAGCAGCTTGGCGCCTAGCGGAGCTTCCGGGGAGCTGTTTTTT. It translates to CASSLAPSGASGELFF.

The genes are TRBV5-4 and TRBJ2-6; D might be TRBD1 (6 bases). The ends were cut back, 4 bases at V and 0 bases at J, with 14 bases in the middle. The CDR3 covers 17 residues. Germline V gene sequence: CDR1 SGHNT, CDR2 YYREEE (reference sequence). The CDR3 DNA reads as TGTGCCAGCAGCGAGGGACACCTCAACTCTGGGGCCAACGTCCTGACTTTC. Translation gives CASSEGHLNSGANVLTF.

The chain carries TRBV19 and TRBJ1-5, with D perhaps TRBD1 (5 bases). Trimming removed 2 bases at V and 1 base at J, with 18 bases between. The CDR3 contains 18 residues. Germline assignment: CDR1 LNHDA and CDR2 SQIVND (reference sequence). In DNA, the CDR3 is TGTGCCAGTAGTATAAAAGGCCTGCAGGGATACAGCAATCAGCCCCAGCATTTT. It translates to CASSIKGLQGYSNQPQHF.

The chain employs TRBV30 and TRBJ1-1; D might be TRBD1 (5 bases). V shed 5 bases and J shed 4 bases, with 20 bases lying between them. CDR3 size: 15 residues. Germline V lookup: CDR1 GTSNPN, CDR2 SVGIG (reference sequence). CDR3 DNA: TGTGCCTGGGGAGGCCGAAGGGGCTCCGGCACTGAAGCTTTCTTT. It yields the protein CAWGGRRGSGTEAFF.

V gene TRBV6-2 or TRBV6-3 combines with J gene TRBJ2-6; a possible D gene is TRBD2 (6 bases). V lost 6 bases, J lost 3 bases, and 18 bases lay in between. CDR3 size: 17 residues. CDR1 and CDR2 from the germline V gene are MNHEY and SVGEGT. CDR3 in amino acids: CASSTNLGGGGANVLTF. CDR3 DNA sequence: TGTGCCAGCAGCACAAATCTGGGAGGAGGTGGGGCCAACGTCCTGACTTTC.

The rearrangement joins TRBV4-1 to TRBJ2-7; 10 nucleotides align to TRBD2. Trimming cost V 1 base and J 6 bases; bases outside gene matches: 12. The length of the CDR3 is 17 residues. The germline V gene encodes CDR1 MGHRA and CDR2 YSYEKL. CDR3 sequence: CASSQAEGSGRPREQYF. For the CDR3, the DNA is TGCGCCAGCAGCCAAGCAGAGGGTAGCGGGAGGCCTCGCGAGCAGTACTTC.